The clone carrying this T cell receptor (beta chain) appeared a few times. Via MiXCR, TCRdb re-called the RT-PCR reads, giving one row per CDR3 protein. The profile covers around 90,000 distinct CDR3 sequences, with roughly 52% appearing a single time and around 55% taken by the ten largest. The CDR3 loop spans 17 amino acids. The germline V gene encodes CDR1 SEHNR and CDR2 FQNEAQ (reference sequence). V was pared by 3 bases and J by 1 base, with 15 bases between. The data were obtained in a study of patients and donors after allogeneic stem cell transplantation. The sample was blood, either unsorted or a sorted T cell fraction (not recorded which). V gene TRBV7-9 combines with J gene TRBJ1-4, with D possibly being TRBD1 (6 bases). The clonotype comes from a human donor who was either an allogeneic HSCT recipient or a stem cell or donor lymphocyte infusion donor (not recorded which). It is not recorded whose cells these are; they may come from a transplant donor. The CDR3 DNA sequence: TGTGCCAGCAGCTTTTGGGGGCTGACTCAAACTAATGAAAAACTGTTTTTT. Translating gives CASSFWGLTQTNEKLFF.